The clone carrying this T cell receptor (beta chain) was counted between two and nine times. Antigen unknown. Reverse transcribing all isolated RNA meant expressed TCRB transcripts were sequenced. Naive, central memory and regulatory T cell samples yielded roughly 3.6 million reads on average. Sequencing was performed with immunoSEQ multiplex PCR; in TCRdb, only in-frame clones are kept and a portion is missing. The table has 150,000 to 180,000 clones, 11% seen once. The data were taken from a study of beta chain features in type 1 diabetes. General study points: PCR, the amplification step, might favor shorter templates, equally in patients and controls.

CDR1 MNHNS and CDR2 SASEGT come from the germline V gene. CDR3 length equals 16 residues. Deletions cut 0 bases from V and 2 bases from J, with 11 bases between. The rearrangement uses TRBV6-1 and TRBJ1-5; D remains ambiguous. The source material was central memory CD4+ T cells from blood. The receptor comes from a man between 18 and 29 years old in good health. CDR3 DNA: TGTGCCAGCAGTGAAGCTAGGAGAAAGGGCAATCAGCCCCAGCATTTT. Translated: CASSEARRKGNQPQHF.